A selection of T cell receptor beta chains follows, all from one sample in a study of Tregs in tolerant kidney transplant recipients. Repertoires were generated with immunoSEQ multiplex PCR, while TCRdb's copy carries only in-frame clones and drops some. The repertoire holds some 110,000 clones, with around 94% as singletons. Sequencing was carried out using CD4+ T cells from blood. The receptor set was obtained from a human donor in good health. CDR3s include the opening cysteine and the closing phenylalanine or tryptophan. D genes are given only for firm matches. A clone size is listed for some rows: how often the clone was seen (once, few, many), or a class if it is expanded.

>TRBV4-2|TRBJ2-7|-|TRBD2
TGTGCCAGCAGCCTTGGACTAGCGGGAAGGGGCTCCTACGAGCAGTACTTC
CASSLGLAGRGSYEQYF
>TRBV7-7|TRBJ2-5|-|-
TGTGCCAGCAGCGCCAGGGAAACCGAGACCCAGTACTTC
CASSARETETQYF
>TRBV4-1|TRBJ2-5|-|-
TGCGCCAGCAGCCAAGGTCAGGCCCAAGAGACCCAGTACTTC
CASSQGQAQETQYF
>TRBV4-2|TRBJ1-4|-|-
TGTGCCAGCAGCCAAGATGGTTCAGGACAGTTGAGCGAAAAACTGTTTTTT
CASSQDGSGQLSEKLFF
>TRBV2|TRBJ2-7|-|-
TGTGCCAGCAGGCCCGGAAACCCGGGGCAGTACTTC
CASRPGNPGQYF
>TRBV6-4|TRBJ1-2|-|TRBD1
TGTGCCAGCAGTGCCGCCGGGACAGACTATGGCTACACCTTC
CASSAAGTDYGYTF
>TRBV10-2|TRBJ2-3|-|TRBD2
TGCGCCAGCATCACTAGCGGGAGTTCAGATACGCAGTATTTT
CASITSGSSDTQYF
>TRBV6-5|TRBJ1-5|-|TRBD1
TGTGCCAGCACTGGGACAGTTAGCAATCAGCCCCAGCATTTT
CASTGTVSNQPQHF
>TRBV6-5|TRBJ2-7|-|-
TGTGCCAGCAGTAACCGGGACGAACAGTACTTC
CASSNRDEQYF
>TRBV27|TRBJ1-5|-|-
TGTGCCAGCGGTGGCGTAGATCAGCCCCAGCATTTT
CASGGVDQPQHF
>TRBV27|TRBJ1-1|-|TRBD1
TGTGCCAGCAGTCACGACAGGGGGCGGGTGAGGACTGAAGCTTTCTTT
CASSHDRGRVRTEAFF
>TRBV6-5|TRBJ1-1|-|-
TGTGCCAGCAGGGCCTCCGACACTGAAGCTTTCTTT
CASRASDTEAFF
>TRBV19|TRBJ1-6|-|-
TGTGCCAGTAGTGGCGATTCACCCCTCCACTTT
CASSGDSPLHF
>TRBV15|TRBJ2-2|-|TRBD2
TGTGCCACCAGCTGGACTAGCGGGAGGTCGGGCGGGGAGCTGTTTTTT
CATSWTSGRSGGELFF
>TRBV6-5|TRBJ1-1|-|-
TGTGCCAGCAGCCTACTGGGGACTGAAGCTTTCTTT
CASSLLGTEAFF
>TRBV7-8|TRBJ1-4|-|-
TGTGCCAGCAGCCCGATCCCGAGGGGGATAACCTTCCAAAAACTGTTTTTT
CASSPIPRGITFQKLFF
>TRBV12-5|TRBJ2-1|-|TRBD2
TGTGCTAGTGGTTTGACTAGCGGGGCCTACAATGAGCAGTTCTTC
CASGLTSGAYNEQFF
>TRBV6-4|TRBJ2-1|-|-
TGTGCCAGCAGTGCCGAGGGCGGTTTGACCAATGAGCAGTTCTTC
CASSAEGGLTNEQFF
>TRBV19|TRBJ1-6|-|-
TGTGCCAGTAGTCCCTCGGGGGCCAGGGATAATTCACCCCTCCACTTT
CASSPSGARDNSPLHF
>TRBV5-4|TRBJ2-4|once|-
TGTGCCAGCACTTCCCCAGACGGAATTCAGTACTTC
CASTSPDGIQYF
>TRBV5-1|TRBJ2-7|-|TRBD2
TGCGCCAGCAGCTGGGGACTAGCGGAGGCCTACGAGCAGTACTTC
CASSWGLAEAYEQYF
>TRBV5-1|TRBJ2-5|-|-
TGCGCCAGCAGCTTGGAGGAGACCCAGTACTTC
CASSLEETQYF
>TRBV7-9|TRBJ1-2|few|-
TGTGCCAGCAGCTTGAGCGTCTATGGCTACACCTTC
CASSLSVYGYTF
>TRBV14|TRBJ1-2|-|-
TGTGCCAGCAGGGGGCCGGACGCTAACTATGGCTACACCTTC
CASRGPDANYGYTF
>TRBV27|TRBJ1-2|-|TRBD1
TGTGCCAGCAGCCGGGACAGGGGGTCTATGAGAGGCTACACCTTC
CASSRDRGSMRGYTF
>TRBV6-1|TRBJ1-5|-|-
TGTGCCAGCAGCTTACTCCCGGGGGCTCAGCCCCAGCATTTT
CASSLLPGAQPQHF
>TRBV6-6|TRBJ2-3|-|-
TGTGCCAGCAGCCGGCTAGCGGCGAGGGGGCATACGCAGTATTTT
CASSRLAARGHTQYF
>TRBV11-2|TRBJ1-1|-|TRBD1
TGTGCCAGCAGCTTCCCCTCCGGCAGGGGGCATGGTGAAGCTTTCTTT
CASSFPSGRGHGEAFF
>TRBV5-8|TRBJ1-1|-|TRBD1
TGTGCCAGCAGACCCGGGACAGGGCAGAACACTGAAGCTTTCTTT
CASRPGTGQNTEAFF
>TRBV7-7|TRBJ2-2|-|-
TGTGCCAGCAGCTCCACAGGGACCGGGGAGCTGTTTTTT
CASSSTGTGELFF
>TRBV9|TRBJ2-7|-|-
TGTGCCAGCAGCTCCCAGGGGAGATATTGGGAGCAGTACTTC
CASSSQGRYWEQYF